This TCR beta chain is from a study of blood T cell repertoires in COVID-19. This CDR3 has 13 amino acids. Trimming took 1 base from V and 4 from J, leaving 8 bases between them. Germline assignment: CDR1 GTSNPN and CDR2 SVGIG (reference sequence). In the authors' workflow: Reference gene primer amplification in the assay estimated nucleated cell counts. Only in-frame clones appear in the TCRdb table, and some are missing; sequencing was by immunoSEQ multiplex PCR. That table is the source of V, J and clone size, and D and trimming were worked out from the DNA. Among about 26,000 clones listed, 85% to 90% were seen once.

Sequencing was done on a sample of peripheral blood. This TCR was recovered from a man between 65 and 85 years old with active COVID-19. This sequence joins TRBV30 and TRBJ1-5; D not resolved. The CDR3 spells CAWSARENQPQHF. DNA of the CDR3: TGTGCCTGGAGTGCACGAGAGAATCAGCCCCAGCATTTT.